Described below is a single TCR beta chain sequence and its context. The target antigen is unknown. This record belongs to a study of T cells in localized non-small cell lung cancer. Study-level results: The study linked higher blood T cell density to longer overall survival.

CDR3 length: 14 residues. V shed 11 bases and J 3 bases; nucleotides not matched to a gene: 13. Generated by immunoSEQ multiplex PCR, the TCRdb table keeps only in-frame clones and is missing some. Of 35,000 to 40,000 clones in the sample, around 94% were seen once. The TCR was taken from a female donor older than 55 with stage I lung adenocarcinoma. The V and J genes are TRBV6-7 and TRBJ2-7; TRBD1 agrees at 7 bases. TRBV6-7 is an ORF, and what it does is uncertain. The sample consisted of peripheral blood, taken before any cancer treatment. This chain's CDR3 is CACRARTGNYEQYV. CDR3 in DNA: TGTGCCTGCCGGGCCCGGACAGGAAACTACGAGCAGTACGTC.